The source of this T cell receptor beta chain is a study of cytomegalovirus exposure and HLA in healthy donors. Notes on the study in general: Association of a missense DCLRE1C variant with TCR beta V- and J-gene trimming was reported in a later analysis. Associated with cytomegalovirus, according to the listing, were around 170 TCR beta chains. It was reported that the classifier diagnosed cytomegalovirus status with high specificity and sensitivity in both the original and validation cohorts.

The germline V gene has CDR1 MNHEY and CDR2 SVGAGI. The V end was cut by 5 bases, the J end by 2 bases, with 7 bases between. The CDR3 runs 12 residues. 13 Jbeta primers and 60 Vbeta primers were used for the PCR. Libraries were prepared by immunoSEQ multiplex PCR; TCRdb keeps only in-frame clonotypes and omits some of them. Altogether roughly 140,000 clones are present, approximately 80% being singletons, with the ten largest covering about 2.2%. In regard to this clone: Its matching antigen is unknown.

Sequenced material: PBMCs. The TCR was taken from a woman aged 18-30 years in good health and CMV-seropositive. V gene TRBV6-5 combines with J gene TRBJ2-7, with D perhaps matching TRBD2 (5 bases). As DNA, the CDR3 is TGTGCCAGCAGTCCCGGGACCTACGAGCAGTACTTC. Protein product: CASSPGTYEQYF.